This T cell receptor beta chain was retrieved from a study of STAT3 mutations in large granular lymphocyte leukemia. Looking at the study overall: Among longitudinally sequenced T-LGLL patients, roughly half had canonical activating STAT3 mutations detected. 40% of treated T-LGLL patients showed hematologic response to immunosuppression. Study results and limitations: Suggested: STAT3 mutation was not the ancestral event for these clonal expansions. Some patients had persisting codominant clonotypes that could mask small clones. At least one immunodominant TCR beta clonotype appeared in every T-cell large granular lymphocyte leukemia patient.

The V end lost 0 bases, the J end lost 2 bases, and 10 bases lay between the germline ends. Germline lookup yields CDR1 SGHRS and CDR2 YFSETQ. This CDR3 has 15 residues. Remarks on this clone: Antigen unknown.

Profiled with immunoSEQ multiplex PCR; TCRdb holds only in-frame clones, not every one. The data contain more than 15,000 clones, 92% of them seen just once; the ten biggest clones take up about 45%. This sequence joins TRBV5-1 and TRBJ2-3; perhaps TRBD1 as D (5 bases). This receptor was taken from a man aged 55-75 years with T-cell large granular lymphocyte leukemia. Some clones in this sample may be carry-over from other donors' samples. The specimen was peripheral blood mononuclear cells. The CDR3 reads CASSLGRGSTDTQYF. The CDR3 bases are TGCGCCAGCAGCTTGGGAAGGGGTTCCACAGATACGCAGTATTTT.